This T cell receptor (beta chain) was recorded in a study of cytomegalovirus exposure and HLA in healthy donors. The study, taken as a whole, reports: Several of the most significant clusters appeared linked to common viral pathogens, based on a later analysis. When presence/absence was analysed, sequencing depth was taken to be roughly uniform across donors.

All the people who gave samples were healthy bone marrow donors. The PCR used 60 Vbeta and 13 Jbeta primers. Produced via immunoSEQ multiplex PCR; TCRdb's table is partial and in-frame only. The data contain 130,000 to 150,000 clones, 70% to 80% of them singletons. Points on this clone: Its antigen is as yet unknown.

Trimming at V came to 4 bases and at J to 3 bases, leaving 6 bases not matched to a gene. Germline V CDR1 and CDR2: SGHTA, FQGNSA. This CDR3 is 16 amino acids long. This receptor was identified in a woman between 45 and 60 years old in good health and CMV-seropositive. This chain uses TRBV7-2 with TRBJ2-2; 9 nucleotides align to TRBD2. The source material was PBMCs. The CDR3 nucleotides are TGTGCCAGCAGCTCTATAGCGGGGGAGTACACCGGGGAGCTGTTTTTT. Its translation: CASSSIAGEYTGELFF.